These T cell receptor beta chains were read from a single sample in a study of Graves' ophthalmopathy and Graves' hyperthyroidism. MiXCR, run by TCRdb on the multiplex PCR reads, gives a single entry per CDR3 protein. The sample records approximately 330,000 distinct CDR3 sequences, 17% being singletons. The sample taken for sequencing was peripheral blood. These receptors all stem from an adult man with Graves' ophthalmopathy. CDR3s leave out the opening cysteine and the closing phenylalanine or tryptophan.

>TRBJ1-2|TRBV12-5
ASGLVLGSPTKDNYGYT
>TRBJ2-4|TRBV6-2/TRBV6-3
ASSYRDSFKNIQY
>TRBJ2-7|TRBV20-1
SASSGPSLYEQY
>TRBJ1-2|TRBV4-2
ASSQGSTGGRSGYT
>TRBJ1-2|TRBV6-5
ASGTGGGYT
>TRBJ1-5|TRBV10-2
ASSQGASNQPQH
>TRBJ2-3|TRBV30
AWKGTGQRTDTQY
>TRBJ1-1|TRBV7-8
ASSPLPGTGEAF
>TRBJ1-1|TRBV28
ASSYGVIEAF
>TRBJ1-1|TRBV7-9
ASSERQGGTEAF
>TRBJ2-2|TRBV6-4
ASSDRSGGYTGELF
>TRBJ2-5|TRBV6-1
ASKAGLAGETQY
>TRBJ2-7|TRBV20-1
SATGVGGEQY
>TRBJ2-2|TRBV6-1
ASRARDRANTGELF
>TRBJ2-7|TRBV18
ASSIASGFEQY
>TRBJ2-7|TRBV6-1
ANSPSTGIYEQY
>TRBJ1-2|TRBV15
ATSRVSPSPIYGYT
>TRBJ2-7|TRBV7-8
ASSRRTIRTGATYEQY
>TRBJ2-2|TRBV6-6
ASSFRAGGPSNTGELF
>TRBJ1-1|TRBV2
ASSDSGVTEAF
>TRBJ2-5|TRBV2
ASRTSGRRETQY
>TRBJ1-5|TRBV12-3/TRBV12-4
ASSPDGQPQH
>TRBJ2-3|TRBV11-2
ASSLDRGEVTDTQY